Listed here are 30 T cell receptor beta chains from one sample, sequenced in a study of blood T cell repertoires in COVID-19. The assay was immunoSEQ multiplex PCR, and TCRdb's table has in-frame clones only and misses some. Here the sample spans 110,000 to 150,000 clones, 84% being singletons. The sample comprised peripheral blood. Every receptor here comes from a human donor in a cohort sampled during active COVID-19.

This sequence joins TRBV6-5 and TRBJ2-2; possibly TRBD2 for D (5 bases). Germline values: CDR1 MNHEY, CDR2 SVGAGI. Trimming left V 5 bases short and J 5 bases short, with 15 bases between. The CDR3 covers 15 residues. The chain's CDR3 is CASSPRAGLTGELFF. The CDR3 DNA reads TGTGCCAGCAGTCCTCGCGCTGGACTGACCGGGGAGCTGTTTTTT.

This clone was picked up one time. V gene TRBV15 combines with J gene TRBJ2-6; D possibly corresponds to TRBD1 (5 bases). Deletions cut 0 bases from V and 0 bases from J, with 18 bases between. Germline CDR1 LNHNV, CDR2 YYDKDF (reference sequence). The CDR3 extends over 20 amino acids. The CDR3 DNA sequence: TGTGCCACCAGCAGAGATCTCTCTACAGGATTTTACTCTGGGGCCAACGTCCTGACTTTC. Translated: CATSRDLSTGFYSGANVLTF.

This chain uses TRBV12-3 or TRBV12-4 with TRBJ2-1; no firm D call. CDR3 length equals 12 residues. Trimming took off 1 base at V and 8 bases at J, with 6 bases between the two ends. CDR3 loop: CASSLGAHEQFF. CDR3 bases: TGTGCCAGCAGTTTAGGGGCACATGAGCAGTTCTTC.

The gene calls are TRBV5-1 and TRBJ2-3; the D gene is possibly TRBD2 (7 bases). V lost 2 bases and J 1 base, leaving 11 bases between the germline ends. The CDR3 spans 15 residues. Germline values: CDR1 SGHRS, CDR2 YFSETQ. The CDR3 is CASSLIGGRTDTQYF. In nucleotides, the CDR3 is TGCGCCAGCAGCTTAATCGGGGGGCGCACAGATACGCAGTATTTT.

The gene calls are TRBV30 and TRBJ1-3; 8 bases map to TRBD1. Germline assignment: CDR1 GTSNPN and CDR2 SVGIG (reference sequence). CDR3 length: 15 amino acids. The V and J ends lost 2 bases and 1 base, in that order; junction bases with no gene match: 4. The CDR3 loop is CAWSRQGKSGNTIYF. CDR3 in DNA: TGTGCCTGGAGTAGACAGGGGAAGTCTGGAAACACCATATATTTT.

This chain joins TRBV27 and TRBJ2-7, with 7 bases identical to TRBD1. The germline V gene encodes CDR1 MNHEY and CDR2 SMNVEV (reference sequence). This CDR3 is built from 21 residues. V gave up 4 bases and J gave up 0 bases; unmatched junction bases: 24. The CDR3 sequence is CASSSTRPGTASYAPSYEQYV. CDR3 in DNA: TGTGCCAGCAGTTCTACTCGCCCCGGGACAGCATCCTATGCCCCCTCCTACGAGCAGTACGTC.

The count of this clone is one. The chain carries TRBV6-2 or TRBV6-3 and TRBJ1-5; D is perhaps TRBD1 (5 bases). V was pared by 5 bases and J by 7 bases, with 15 bases between. The CDR3 is 14 amino acids. From germline, CDR1 is MNHEY and CDR2 SVGEGT. The CDR3: CASSRGGGSQPQHF. The CDR3 nucleotides read TGTGCCAGCAGTAGAGGCGGGGGGAGCCAGCCCCAGCATTTT.

The genes are TRBV19 and TRBJ1-4; TRBD1 is a possible D gene (6 bases). CDR3 length: 16 residues. V was clipped by 11 bases and J by 7 bases, with 26 bases between them. Germline CDR1 and CDR2: LNHDA and SQIVND (reference sequence). CDR3 loop: CAVGDNKGQGSEKLFF. The CDR3 DNA is TGTGCCGTGGGGGACAACAAAGGGCAGGGCAGTGAAAAACTGTTTTTT.

V usage is TRBV7-2 and J usage is TRBJ1-3; D is possibly TRBD1 (6 bases). This CDR3 has 14 amino acids. CDR1 is SGHTA, CDR2 FQGNSA, per germline. The germline V and J ends were trimmed by 3 bases and 4 bases, with 10 bases remaining between them. CDR3 coding DNA: TGTGCCAGCAGCTTGGTTGGGGGCGGAAACACCATATATTTT. This sequence encodes CASSLVGGGNTIYF.

As regards this clone: A junction boundary mismatches the germline segment, possibly from a read error. CDR3 protein: CASSLDPSSTDTQYF. The DNA of the CDR3 is TGCGCCAGCAGTTTGGATCCTTCCAGCACAGATACGCAGTATTTT. The V and J genes are TRBV5-1 and TRBJ2-3; no definite D call. CDR1 is SGHRS, CDR2 YFSETQ, per germline. The CDR3 runs 15 residues.

This chain joins TRBV4-1 and TRBJ2-3, with D perhaps TRBD2 (6 bases). Trimming stripped 3 bases from V and 0 bases from J, with 16 bases between. The germline CDR1 and CDR2 sequences are MGHRA and YSYEKL. The CDR3 sequence is 17 residues long. The CDR3 DNA reads as TGCGCCAGCAGCCAGGGGCCATTGCGGGGAAGCACAGATACGCAGTATTTT. This sequence encodes CASSQGPLRGSTDTQYF.

The chain is built from TRBV5-1 and TRBJ1-4, with TRBD1 identical over 7 bases. Per germline, CDR1 SGHRS and CDR2 YFSETQ. Unmatched junction bases numbered 4, after V lost 0 bases and J lost 8 bases. The CDR3 covers 14 residues. The CDR3 protein is CASSLETGNEKLFF. CDR3 in DNA: TGCGCCAGCAGCTTGGAGACAGGGAACGAAAAACTGTTTTTT.

In DNA form, the CDR3 reads TGTGCCAGTAGTATACCTGCCGGGGAGCTGTTTTTT. Protein: CASSIPAGELFF. This chain connects TRBV19 to TRBJ2-2; unclear D gene. Germline V gene data show CDR1 as LNHDA and CDR2 as SQIVND (reference sequence). Trimming removed 2 bases at V and 6 bases at J, with 4 bases between. The CDR3 consists of 12 residues.

This chain uses TRBV24-1 with TRBJ2-5; TRBD2 agrees at 8 bases. Trimming cost V 4 bases and J 7 bases; bases outside gene matches: 4. Per germline, CDR1 KGHDR and CDR2 SFDVKD. The CDR3 spans 13 residues. CDR3 residues: CATSDREGRTQYF. DNA for the CDR3: TGTGCCACCAGTGACCGGGAGGGTCGGACCCAGTACTTC.

This chain links TRBV2 with TRBJ2-7, with D maybe TRBD2 (6 bases). This CDR3 region has 13 residues. V was cut by 4 bases and J by 2 bases, with 9 bases left in between. CDR1 is SNHLY and CDR2 is FYNNEI in the germline V gene. CDR3 residues: CASSVGLAYEQYF. As DNA, the CDR3 is TGTGCCAGCAGTGTGGGACTGGCCTACGAGCAGTACTTC.

The chain joins TRBV11-1 to TRBJ1-1, with D unclear. The CDR3 totals 14 residues. In germline, CDR1 is SGHAT, CDR2 FQDESV (reference sequence). The V end lost 1 base, the J end lost 4 bases, and 10 bases lay between the germline ends. The CDR3 here is CASSLERRATEAFF. The DNA of the CDR3 is TGTGCCAGCAGCTTAGAACGGCGGGCCACTGAAGCTTTCTTT.

V and J are TRBV6-5 and TRBJ1-6; TRBD1 agrees at 7 bases. CDR3 length equals 15 residues. Germline lookup yields CDR1 MNHEY and CDR2 SVGAGI. The junction had 3 bases not matched to a gene; V was cut back by 2 bases and J by 5 bases. The CDR3 loop reads CASSYATGNNSPLHF. In DNA form, the CDR3 reads TGTGCCAGCAGTTACGCGACAGGGAATAATTCACCCCTCCACTTT.

The chain is built from TRBV2 and TRBJ2-1, with TRBD1 matching 9 bases. From germline, CDR1 is SNHLY and CDR2 FYNNEI. This CDR3 has 13 residues. V dropped 7 bases and J dropped 7; count of bases not matched to a gene: 5. The CDR3 nucleotides read TGTGCCAGCATCCCGGGACAGGGAAATGAGCAGTTCTTC. The encoded protein is CASIPGQGNEQFF. The full variable domain, completed using reference TRBV2 and TRBJ2-1, is EPEVTQTPSHQVTQMGQEVILRCVPISNHLYFYWYRQILGQKVEFLVSFYNNEISEKSEIFDDQFSVERPDGSNFTLKIRSTKLEDSAMYFCASIPGQGNEQFFGPGTRLTVL.

This clone occurred once. The J gene is TRBJ1-5, the V gene TRBV6-5, with D perhaps matching TRBD1 (5 bases). CDR1 is MNHEY, CDR2 SVGAGI, per germline. V was trimmed by 9 bases and J by 3 bases, leaving 15 bases between them. The CDR3 loop spans 14 amino acids. The CDR3: CASSATGNNQPQHF. The CDR3, as DNA: TGTGCCAGTTCGGCCACAGGCAACAATCAGCCCCAGCATTTT.

The rearrangement links TRBV3-1 (or the pseudogene TRBV3-2) to TRBJ1-6; no reliable D call. Trimming took 4 bases from V and 6 from J, leaving 10 bases between them. CDR1 LGHDT and CDR2 YNNKEL come from the germline V gene (reference sequence). The CDR3 is made up of 14 amino acids. Here the CDR3 reads CASSPVPGNSPLHF. In nucleotides, the CDR3 is TGTGCCAGCAGCCCGGTCCCAGGTAATTCACCCCTCCACTTT.

The CDR3 region is CASSEALLAGGYEQYF. CDR3 bases: TGTGCCAGCAGTGAAGCGCTACTAGCGGGTGGCTACGAGCAGTACTTC. The gene calls are TRBV6-1 and TRBJ2-7, with TRBD2 matching 9 bases. Germline trimming cut 0 bases from V and 3 bases from J; bases unmatched to any gene: 6. Looked up from germline, CDR1 is MNHNS and CDR2 is SASEGT. The CDR3 has 16 residues.

Points on this clone: Other DNA sequences within the sample encode an identical CDR3. The chain joins TRBV5-1 to TRBJ2-3; D call uncertain. The CDR3 is 12 amino acids. CDR1 is SGHRS, CDR2 YFSETQ, per germline. Trimming removed 5 bases from V and 2 bases from J, with 6 bases in between. As DNA, the CDR3 is TGCGCCAGCAGTCCCTCCACAGATACGCAGTATTTT. This sequence encodes CASSPSTDTQYF.

V gene TRBV3-1 (or the pseudogene TRBV3-2) combines with J gene TRBJ2-2; 10 bases agree with TRBD2. Germline V gives CDR1 LGHDT, CDR2 YNNKEL (reference sequence). The CDR3 runs to 15 residues. The CDR3 here is CPRQRTSGDTGELFF. The CDR3 DNA follows: TGTCCCCGCCAAAGGACTAGCGGAGACACCGGGGAGCTGTTTTTT.

About this clone: One end of the junction is discordant with germline, which a read error may explain. The rearrangement uses TRBV5-8 and TRBJ1-4; 9 bases map to TRBD1. Germline-derived CDR1 and CDR2 are SGHTS and YDEGEE. CDR3 size: 14 residues. The CDR3 region is CASSSDRGRSKTSF. CDR3 bases: TGTGCCAGCAGTTCGGACAGGGGCCGATCTAAAACTTCTTTT.

This clone came up once. The chain combines TRBV12-3 or TRBV12-4 with TRBJ2-1, with unresolved D. Trimming removed 6 bases from V and 4 bases from J, with 10 bases in between. This CDR3 region has 13 residues. CDR3 DNA: TGTGCCAGCAGGACAAGGTATTACAATGAGCAGTTCTTC. Translated, it gives CASRTRYYNEQFF.

J is TRBJ2-3 and V is TRBV2; 7 bases line up with TRBD2. Germline CDR1 is SNHLY and CDR2 is FYNNEI. V shed 7 bases, J shed 1 base, and the junction held 14 bases outside the gene matches. The CDR3 totals 17 residues. The CDR3 DNA reads TGTGCCAGCAAGAAATCCTTGGTAGCGGGCCGCACAGATACGCAGTATTTT. Translated, it gives CASKKSLVAGRTDTQYF.

The chain links TRBV7-9 to TRBJ2-5, with 7 bases matching TRBD1. Trimming took 2 bases from V and 5 from J; bases not matched to a gene: 8. The germline CDR1 and CDR2 sequences are SEHNR and FQNEAQ (reference sequence). The CDR3 covers 15 residues. The CDR3 is CASSLISPGQETQYF. The CDR3 nucleotides are TGTGCCAGCAGCTTAATTAGTCCGGGACAGGAGACCCAGTACTTC.

The V call is TRBV5-1, the J call TRBJ2-6; 7 bases are shared with TRBD1. CDR3 length equals 17 residues. V lost 4 bases, J lost 4 bases, and 11 bases stayed unmatched. CDR1 and CDR2 (germline): SGHRS, YFSETQ. The CDR3 coding sequence is TGCGCCAGCAGCCCGGGACAGCTTTTGTACGGGGCCAACGTCCTGACTTTC. Its protein product is CASSPGQLLYGANVLTF.

The V call is TRBV7-9, the J call TRBJ1-2; perhaps TRBD1 as D (6 bases). Germline CDR1 reads SEHNR; CDR2 reads FQNEAQ (reference sequence). This CDR3 region has 12 residues. V was cut by 5 bases and J by 8 bases, with 12 bases left in between. The CDR3 DNA reads as TGTGCCAGCAGCCCACAGGGATACGGCTACACCTTC. Amino acid sequence: CASSPQGYGYTF. The full variable domain, with the rest looked up from reference TRBV7-9 and TRBJ1-2, is DTGVSQNPRHKITKRGQNVTFRCDPISEHNRLYWYRQTLGQGPEFLTYFQNEAQLEKSRLLSDRFSAERPKGSFSTLEIQRTEQGDSAMYLCASSPQGYGYTFGSGTRLTVV.

The chain carries TRBV18 and TRBJ2-3, with 14 bases aligning to TRBD2. The CDR3 length is 18 residues. V shed 2 bases and J 6 bases; nucleotides not matched to a gene: 10. Germline V CDR1 and CDR2: KGHSH, LQKENI. DNA of the CDR3: TGTGCCAGCTCACCATCTTCGGGACTAGCGGGAGTAGGGGATACGCAGTATTTT. Translation gives CASSPSSGLAGVGDTQYF.